This passage covers 13 T cell receptor beta chains from one sample sequenced in a study of blood T cell repertoires in COVID-19. Measured with immunoSEQ multiplex PCR; TCRdb has only the in-frame clones, and not every one. Here the sample spans 250,000 or so clones, approximately 86% being singletons. Sequencing was done on a sample of peripheral blood. All receptors come from a woman between 70 and 85 years old with active or convalescent COVID-19.

V gene TRBV9 combines with J gene TRBJ2-2, with a weak D call TRBD1 (5 bases). The CDR3 covers 15 residues. Deletions cut 3 bases from V and 4 bases from J, with 13 bases between. Germline CDR1 and CDR2: SGDLS and YYNGEE. The CDR3 here is CASSDSTAITGELFF. In DNA, the CDR3 is TGTGCCAGCAGCGATTCGACAGCGATCACCGGGGAGCTGTTTTTT.

This clone was recorded at least ten times. This rearrangement joins TRBV29-1 to TRBJ1-2, with 8 bases matching TRBD1. The CDR3 loop spans 15 amino acids. V gave up 4 bases and J gave up 6 bases; unmatched junction bases: 13. From germline, CDR1 is SQVTM and CDR2 ANQGSEA. The CDR3 DNA follows: TGCAGCGTTGGAGGACAGGGTGGGGGTAGGGATGGCTACACCTTC. Amino acid sequence: CSVGGQGGGRDGYTF.

The V and J genes are TRBV7-2 and TRBJ1-5, with D maybe TRBD1 (6 bases). The germline V gene encodes CDR1 SGHTA and CDR2 FQGNSA. Trimming pared 0 bases from V and 6 bases from J, leaving 12 bases between. The CDR3 is 15 amino acids. CDR3 nucleotide sequence: TGTGCCAGCAGCTTAGCCGGGGGGGGCGGTCAGCCCCAGCATTTT. It specifies CASSLAGGGGQPQHF.

V and J are TRBV6-2 or TRBV6-3 and TRBJ1-4, with 9 bases identical to TRBD1. The V and J ends lost 2 bases and 7 bases, in that order; junction bases with no gene match: 5. The V gene's germline CDR1 is MNHEY and CDR2 SVGEGT. CDR3 length: 15 residues. CDR3 coding DNA: TGTGCCAGCAGTTACCCGACAGGGGGGTCTGAAAAACTGTTTTTT. This gives the protein CASSYPTGGSEKLFF.

V gene TRBV2 combines with J gene TRBJ2-7, with TRBD2 as a possible D gene (6 bases). The CDR3 covers 14 residues. Germline CDR1 SNHLY, CDR2 FYNNEI. V gave up 1 base and J gave up 2 bases, with 9 bases separating them. The CDR3 is CASSEDGGPYEQYF. CDR3 bases: TGTGCCAGCAGTGAAGATGGAGGGCCCTACGAGCAGTACTTC.

The rearrangement joins TRBV5-4 to TRBJ2-5; tentative D call: TRBD2 (6 bases). The germline V gene encodes CDR1 SGHNT and CDR2 YYREEE (reference sequence). This CDR3 is 13 amino acids long. V was shortened by 3 bases and J by 2 bases, with 8 bases between the two germline ends. The CDR3 DNA follows: TGTGCCAGCAGCTCAGGACTACAAGAGACCCAGTACTTC. Its translation is CASSSGLQETQYF.

Comments on this clone: Other DNA sequences from this sample encode an identical CDR3 as well. The chain carries TRBV7-2 and TRBJ2-7; TRBD2 aligns across 11 bases. This CDR3 comprises 14 residues. Germline trimming cut 8 bases from V and 4 bases from J; bases unmatched to any gene: 7. The germline V gene has CDR1 SGHTA and CDR2 FQGNSA. The CDR3 DNA reads TGTGCCAGCTCTCTAGCGGGGGGACCATACGAGCAGTACTTC. Amino acid sequence: CASSLAGGPYEQYF.

This clone turned up a few times. The chain has TRBV18 and TRBJ1-1, with 9 positions matching TRBD1. This CDR3 is 15 amino acids long. V was pared by 3 bases and J by 1 base, with 3 bases of the junction left unmatched. Germline lookup yields CDR1 KGHSH and CDR2 LQKENI. The CDR3 sequence: CASSPRDRENTEAFF. CDR3 coding DNA: TGTGCCAGCTCACCCCGGGACAGGGAGAACACTGAAGCTTTCTTT. The whole variable domain, filled in from reference TRBV18 and TRBJ1-1, reads NAGVMQNPRHLVRRRGQEARLRCSPMKGHSHVYWYRQLPEEGLKFMVYLQKENIIDESGMPKERFSAEFPKEGPSILRIQQVVRGDSAAYFCASSPRDRENTEAFFGQGTRLTVV.

The rearrangement joins TRBV6-5 to TRBJ1-6, with D possibly being TRBD1 (5 bases). CDR3 length: 15 residues. Germline lookup yields CDR1 MNHEY and CDR2 SVGAGI. Trimming stripped 6 bases from V and 4 bases from J, with 13 bases between. The DNA of the CDR3 is TGTGCCAGCAGGGCACAGGATGGTTATAATTCACCCCTCCACTTT. Amino acids: CASRAQDGYNSPLHF.

This chain connects TRBV10-3 to TRBJ2-7; perhaps TRBD2 as D (6 bases). V dropped 6 bases and J dropped 4 bases, with 22 bases sitting between them. Germline lookup yields CDR1 ENHRY and CDR2 SYGVKD. This CDR3 is built from 16 residues. The CDR3 DNA sequence: TGTGCCATCAGGGGATCGGGGACTGGTAGTTTTTACGAGCAGTACTTC. Protein: CAIRGSGTGSFYEQYF.

This chain uses TRBV7-2 with TRBJ2-1, with 11 nucleotides matching TRBD2. Trimming cost V 5 bases and J 10 bases; bases outside gene matches: 13. From germline, CDR1 is SGHTA and CDR2 FQGNSA. The CDR3 length is 16 residues. The CDR3 reads CASSPRGLAGGREQFF. CDR3 bases: TGTGCCAGCAGCCCTAGGGGGCTAGCGGGGGGACGAGAGCAGTTCTTC. The whole variable domain, filled in from reference TRBV7-2 and TRBJ2-1, reads GAGVSQSPSNKVTEKGKDVELRCDPISGHTALYWYRQSLGQGLEFLIYFQGNSAPDKSGLPSDRFSAERTGGSVSTLTIQRTQQEDSAVYLCASSPRGLAGGREQFFGPGTRLTVL.

This chain links TRBV7-9 with TRBJ2-2; D is possibly TRBD2 (6 bases). Germline CDR1 and CDR2: SEHNR and FQNEAQ (reference sequence). The CDR3 extends over 14 amino acids. CDR3 sequence reads: CVSYGQGGTGELFF. CDR3 bases: TGTGTCTCATACGGGCAGGGAGGCACCGGGGAGCTGTTTTTT.

This rearrangement joins TRBV19 to TRBJ1-6; D may be TRBD1 (5 bases). This CDR3 comprises 13 residues. CDR1 and CDR2 (germline): LNHDA, SQIVND (reference sequence). Deletions cut 10 bases from V and 9 bases from J, with 16 bases between. CDR3 loop: CATSGTSGSPLHF. For the CDR3, the DNA is TGTGCCACGAGTGGGACTTCGGGTTCACCCCTCCACTTT.